The entry below describes one TCR beta chain. The antigen is undetermined. This sample was taken from a study of radiation and T cells in renal cell carcinoma. Across the study: Nephrectomy followed 15 Gy stereotactic body radiation by 4 weeks.

Study results and limitations: Pretreatment tumor biopsies were lacking, so baseline clonotypes are unknown.

The protocol was immunoSEQ multiplex PCR, while the TCRdb copy is restricted to in-frame clones and leaves out a portion. This table has 120,000 or so clones, more than 75% appearing once. The CDR3 extends over 13 amino acids. The germline gives CDR1 MNHEY, CDR2 SVGAGI. V lost 8 bases to trimming and J lost 3 bases; unmatched junction nucleotides: 3. Noted time point: blood 2 weeks post-SBRT. Treatment indicated: 15 Gy SBRT to primary tumor, nephrectomy 4 weeks later. Blood was sampled at baseline, 2 weeks and 4 weeks after SBRT. This renal cell carcinoma was of the clear cell type. The chain uses TRBV6-5 and TRBJ2-7; 11 bases match TRBD2. The starting material was blood, obtained from a patient whose treatment included radiotherapy and nephrectomy. This clonotype originated in an older woman with renal cell carcinoma. As DNA, the CDR3 is TGTGCCAGCCGTACTAGCGGGGGCTACGAGCAGTACTTC. It translates to CASRTSGGYEQYF.